What follows describes a single T cell receptor (beta chain). Its antigen remains unknown. With 60 Vbeta and 13 Jbeta primers, the PCR was carried out. Assay used: immunoSEQ multiplex PCR; TCRdb lists only in-frame clones, some missing. Altogether nearly 110,000 clones are present, around 75% being singletons, with the ten largest covering about 2.8%. This entry is derived from a study of cytomegalovirus exposure and HLA in healthy donors. Broader study findings: Overall, roughly 150 TCR beta chains were annotated as cytomegalovirus-associated. TCR beta chain V- and J-gene trimming was linked, in a later analysis, to a missense variant in DCLRE1C.

The CDR3 has 15 residues. Per germline, CDR1 SGHTS and CDR2 YDEGEE. The J gene is TRBJ2-5, the V gene TRBV5-8, with 11 bases aligning to TRBD1. Judging by the DNA end, TRBJ2-7 fits better; the J call may be wrong. Material for sequencing was PBMCs. The origin of this receptor is a female donor in good health and CMV-seronegative. Written as DNA, the CDR3 is TGTGCCAGCAGCCGGACAGGGGGCGTGACCTACGAGCAGTACTTC. This sequence encodes CASSRTGGVTYEQYF.